The 12 T cell receptor beta chains reported below all come from one sample, sequenced in a study of identical twins. TCRdb analysed the 5' RACE reads with MiXCR anew, one entry per CDR3 protein. The repertoire holds under 900,000 distinct CDR3 sequences, with 18% as singletons. These data were also reused for a study on T cells expressing NK-cell markers.

Sequencing was carried out using PBMCs. The receptors here all came from a woman under 30 in good health.

The chain has TRBV29-1 and TRBJ2-2; D not resolved. Looked up from germline, CDR1 is SQVTM and CDR2 is ANQGSEA. The CDR3 length is 10 residues. For the CDR3, the DNA is TGCAAAACTATTGACGGGGAGCTGTTTTTT. Protein product: CKTIDGELFF.

The rearrangement links TRBV5-6 to TRBJ1-2, with 9 bases matching TRBD1. Germline CDR1 SGHDT, CDR2 YYEEEE. With V trimmed by 4 bases and J by 3 bases, 7 bases remained unmatched. This CDR3 contains 15 residues. The CDR3 DNA reads as TGTGCCAGCAGCCGCCGGGACAGGGAATACTATGGCTACACCTTC. Encoded protein: CASSRRDREYYGYTF. Variable domain in full (rest from reference TRBV5-6 and TRBJ1-2): DAGVTQSPTHLIKTRGQQVTLRCSPKSGHDTVSWYQQALGQGPQFIFQYYEEEERQRGNFPDRFSGHQFPNYSSELNVNALLLGDSALYLCASSRRDREYYGYTFGSGTRLTVV.

This clonotype was seen a handful of times. This chain uses TRBV20-1 with TRBJ1-4; tentatively, D is TRBD1 (6 bases). V dropped 5 bases and J dropped 8 bases, with 18 bases sitting between them. The CDR3 covers 14 residues. CDR1 and CDR2 from the germline V gene are DFQATT and SNEGSKA (reference sequence). CDR3: CSALDPRGMEKLFF. CDR3 sequence (DNA): TGCAGTGCTTTAGACCCCAGGGGAATGGAAAAACTGTTTTTT.

The V and J genes are TRBV5-1 and TRBJ2-1, with 9 bases identical to TRBD2. Germline CDR1 SGHRS, CDR2 YFSETQ. V was clipped by 7 bases and J by 4 bases; unmatched bases: 12. The CDR3 runs to 16 residues. CDR3 residues: CASRQEGLAGYNEQFF. The CDR3 coding sequence is TGCGCCAGCCGCCAGGAAGGGCTAGCGGGATACAATGAGCAGTTCTTC.

The gene calls are TRBV6-2 or TRBV6-3 and TRBJ2-3; D call uncertain. The V and J ends lost 5 bases and 4 bases respectively, with 19 bases between them. The CDR3 has 16 amino acids. CDR1 and CDR2 from the germline V gene are MNHEY and SVGEGT. The CDR3 coding sequence is TGTGCCAGCAGTCCGTTTGGCAGTCGGATCGCAGATACGCAGTATTTT. This codes for CASSPFGSRIADTQYF.

The rearrangement links TRBV27 to TRBJ2-3; tentative D call: TRBD2 (6 bases). The germline gives CDR1 MNHEY, CDR2 SMNVEV (reference sequence). V lost 7 bases and J lost 0, with 14 bases in between. The CDR3 is made up of 15 amino acids. The CDR3 DNA reads TGTGCCAGCACCCGGGACTTTTCTAGCACAGATACGCAGTATTTT. It is translated as CASTRDFSSTDTQYF.

This clonotype has a handful of counts. The chain uses TRBV15 and TRBJ2-1; 11 nucleotides agree with TRBD2. The trim removed 5 bases at V and 1 base at J, leaving 7 bases unmatched. Looked up from germline, CDR1 is LNHNV and CDR2 is YYDKDF (reference sequence). The CDR3 extends over 17 amino acids. Written as DNA, the CDR3 is TGTGCCACCAGCGGGACTAGCGGCCTACGTTCCTACAATGAGCAGTTCTTC. Protein sequence: CATSGTSGLRSYNEQFF.

This rearrangement joins TRBV12-3 or TRBV12-4 to TRBJ2-2, with 9 bases identical to TRBD2. The CDR3 is made up of 21 amino acids. V lost 6 bases to trimming and J lost 1 base; unmatched junction nucleotides: 21. CDR3 sequence (DNA): TGTGCCAGCAGGGCGAGGGCGGGAGGGCTAAGATTCAGAGAGAACACCGGGGAGCTGTTTTTT. Protein sequence: CASRARAGGLRFRENTGELFF.

The V and J genes are TRBV9 and TRBJ2-5, with 8 bases identical to TRBD1. Germline CDR1 SGDLS, CDR2 YYNGEE. Unmatched junction bases numbered 5, after V lost 0 bases and J lost 4 bases. This CDR3 contains 15 residues. The CDR3: CASSVGTGWRETQYF. The CDR3 coding sequence is TGTGCCAGCAGCGTAGGGACAGGGTGGCGAGAGACCCAGTACTTC. The full variable domain, completed using reference TRBV9 and TRBJ2-5, is DSGVTQTPKHLITATGQRVTLRCSPRSGDLSVYWYQQSLDQGLQFLIQYYNGEERAKGNILERFSAQQFPDLHSELNLSSLELGDSALYFCASSVGTGWRETQYFGPGTRLLVL.

This clonotype was counted many times. The CDR3 loop is CASSYQGGMNYEQYF. The CDR3 coding sequence is TGTGCCAGCAGTTACCAGGGCGGGATGAACTACGAGCAGTACTTC. The V and J genes are TRBV6-5 and TRBJ2-7, with D tentatively TRBD2 (6 bases). The CDR3 is made up of 15 amino acids. Germline CDR1 and CDR2: MNHEY and SVGAGI. Trimming removed 2 bases at V and 3 bases at J, with 14 bases between.

This clonotype was seen only a few times. This chain connects TRBV13 to TRBJ2-1, with TRBD2 as a possible D gene (6 bases). Germline-derived CDR1 and CDR2 are PRHDT and FYEKMQ (reference sequence). The CDR3 extends over 14 amino acids. V lost 5 bases and J 8 bases, leaving 16 bases between the germline ends. The CDR3 bases are TGTGCCAGCAGCCCGGGACTCCTCCCAGATGAGCAGTTCTTC. Translating gives CASSPGLLPDEQFF.

This clonotype showed up just a few times. J is TRBJ2-5 and V is TRBV9; 12 nucleotides agree with TRBD2. The CDR3 runs to 17 residues. Trimming cost V 4 bases and J 2 bases; bases outside gene matches: 9. The germline V gene has CDR1 SGDLS and CDR2 YYNGEE. The chain's CDR3 is CASSLRGLAGSQETQYF. DNA for the CDR3: TGTGCCAGCAGCCTAAGAGGACTAGCGGGATCTCAAGAGACCCAGTACTTC.